This passage covers 26 T cell receptor beta chains from one sample sequenced in a study of blood T cell repertoires in COVID-19. Some clones are missing from TCRdb's copy, which holds only in-frame ones; the method was immunoSEQ multiplex PCR. Altogether about 110,000 clones are present, about nine tenths being singletons, with the ten largest covering 5.5% to 8%. Sample: peripheral blood. The receptors were gathered from a man aged 50 to 60 with active or convalescent COVID-19.

The genes are TRBV3-1 (or the pseudogene TRBV3-2) and TRBJ2-1, with 12 bases that match TRBD2. Trimming cost V 4 bases and J 4 bases; bases outside gene matches: 5. Germline V lookup: CDR1 LGHDT, CDR2 YNNKEL (reference sequence). This CDR3 spans 16 amino acids. The CDR3 DNA sequence: TGTGCCAGCAGCCCACGGACTAGCGGGGATTACAATGAGCAGTTCTTC. Translating it yields CASSPRTSGDYNEQFF.

This chain connects TRBV7-8 to TRBJ2-4; TRBD2 matches 12 bases. The germline CDR1 and CDR2 sequences are SGHVS and FQNEAQ. CDR3 length: 14 amino acids. Trimming took 4 bases from V and 15 from J; bases not matched to a gene: 10. The CDR3 sequence: CASSSQTRTSGMYF. In DNA, the CDR3 is TGTGCCAGCAGCTCCCAGACGCGGACTAGCGGGATGTACTTC.

V usage is TRBV3-1 (or the pseudogene TRBV3-2) and J usage is TRBJ2-5; weak D call: TRBD1 (6 bases). V was shortened by 2 bases and J by 3 bases, with 16 bases between the two germline ends. From germline, CDR1 is LGHDT and CDR2 YNNKEL (reference sequence). CDR3 size: 16 residues. This chain's CDR3 is CASSQKGSDSKETQYF. CDR3 coding DNA: TGTGCCAGCAGCCAAAAGGGATCGGACAGCAAAGAGACCCAGTACTTC.

The chain links TRBV11-2 to TRBJ1-4, with D possibly TRBD1 on 6 matching bases. Per germline, CDR1 SGHAT and CDR2 FQNNGV. Between the trimmed V and J ends, which lost 4 bases and 6 bases, there was a span of 12 bases. There are 14 residues in the CDR3. The CDR3 spells CASSSDRLDEKLFF. The CDR3 DNA sequence: TGTGCCAGCAGCTCAGACAGGCTCGATGAAAAACTGTTTTTT.

The chain's CDR3 is CASSRRGTNTEAFF. The CDR3 DNA reads TGTGCCAGCAGCCGAAGGGGGACGAACACTGAAGCTTTCTTT. V gene TRBV7-8 combines with J gene TRBJ1-1; TRBD1 is a possible D gene (6 bases). The CDR3 is made up of 14 amino acids. Germline V gene data show CDR1 as SGHVS and CDR2 as FQNEAQ. With 5 bases removed from V and 1 base from J, the gap between germline ends came to 11 bases.

This chain joins TRBV27 and TRBJ1-2; TRBD1 matches 8 bases. Germline V gene lookup returns CDR1 MNHEY and CDR2 SMNVEV (reference sequence). The J segment lost 5 bases and the V segment lost 6 bases, leaving 8 bases of the junction unmatched. CDR3 length: 14 residues. CDR3 loop: CASSPDRAVYGYTF. The CDR3 region has the DNA TGTGCCAGCAGCCCGGACAGGGCGGTTTATGGCTACACCTTC.

This sequence joins TRBV30 and TRBJ2-3, with a weak D call TRBD1 (5 bases). This CDR3 spans 15 amino acids. Germline-derived CDR1 and CDR2 are GTSNPN and SVGIG (reference sequence). Trimming took 2 bases from V and 4 from J, leaving 16 bases between them. CDR3 bases: TGTGCCTGGAGTTCGGTGGAGCAGGGCCCAGATACGCAGTATTTT. Protein: CAWSSVEQGPDTQYF.

The chain combines TRBV7-6 with TRBJ2-2, with D possibly matching TRBD2 (6 bases). Germline V gene sequence: CDR1 SGHVS, CDR2 FNYEAQ. Trimming removed 5 bases at V and 4 bases at J, with 11 bases between. The length of the CDR3 is 14 residues. CDR3: CASSPRRGTGELFF. The CDR3 region has the DNA TGTGCCAGCAGCCCAAGGCGGGGCACCGGGGAGCTGTTTTTT. Based on the CDR3 plus reference TRBV7-6 and TRBJ2-2, the full variable domain is GAGVSQSPRYKVTKRGQDVALRCDPISGHVSLYWYRQALGQGPEFLTYFNYEAQQDKSGLPNDRFSAERPEGSISTLTIQRTEQRDSAMYRCASSPRRGTGELFFGEGSRLTVL.

This clone was recorded only once. One end of the junction varies from germline; a read error may be responsible. The chain carries TRBV7-9 and TRBJ1-2; 8 bases match TRBD1. Germline values: CDR1 SEHNR, CDR2 FQNEAQ (reference sequence). The CDR3 is made up of 12 amino acids. Here the CDR3 DNA reads TGTGCCAGCAGCTACGGGACAGGCCCCTGCGGTTTC. Translating it yields CASSYGTGPCGF.

The chain employs TRBV13 and TRBJ2-2; D may be TRBD2 (8 bases). Trimming removed 1 base at V and 1 base at J, with 16 bases between. The length of the CDR3 is 18 residues. Germline values: CDR1 PRHDT, CDR2 FYEKMQ (reference sequence). CDR3 sequence reads: CASSLATGLAGNTGELFF. In DNA form, the CDR3 reads TGTGCCAGCAGCTTAGCGACAGGGCTAGCGGGGAACACCGGGGAGCTGTTTTTT.

The chain employs TRBV29-1 and TRBJ2-5, with a possible D match to TRBD1 (7 bases). CDR1 is SQVTM, CDR2 ANQGSEA, per germline. The CDR3 covers 13 residues. Trimming removed 3 bases from V and 5 bases from J, with 13 bases in between. CDR3 nucleotides: TGCAGCGTTGATTGGCAGGGGGGCGAGACCCAGTACTTC. It codes for CSVDWQGGETQYF.

This clone came up once. In nucleotides, the CDR3 is TGTGCCAGCAGCTTAGACGGACAGACCCTCGATCCCCAGCATTTT. The encoded protein is CASSLDGQTLDPQHF. This sequence joins TRBV11-2 and TRBJ1-5; D perhaps matches TRBD1 (6 bases). V gave up 0 bases and J gave up 10 bases, with 16 bases separating them. Germline loops: CDR1 SGHAT, CDR2 FQNNGV. This CDR3 region has 15 residues.

The rearrangement links TRBV28 to TRBJ1-2, with 9 bases identical to TRBD1. The J segment lost 3 bases and the V segment lost 7 bases, leaving 6 bases of the junction unmatched. Germline V gene sequence: CDR1 MDHEN, CDR2 SYDVKM. The CDR3 is 14 amino acids. The CDR3 sequence: CASTLTGGYYGYTF. In nucleotides, the CDR3 is TGTGCCAGCACCCTGACAGGGGGATACTATGGCTACACCTTC.

CDR3 in amino acids: CASSVTGGGNEKLFF. CDR3 nucleotide sequence: TGTGCCAGCAGCGTTACAGGGGGCGGTAATGAAAAACTGTTTTTT. The rearrangement uses TRBV5-4 and TRBJ1-4; the match to TRBD1 covers 9 bases. CDR1 and CDR2 from the germline V gene are SGHNT and YYREEE (reference sequence). V lost 4 bases to trimming and J lost 4 bases; unmatched junction nucleotides: 5. CDR3 length: 15 amino acids.

The V call is TRBV18, the J call TRBJ2-7; the D gene is possibly TRBD1 (5 bases). V was pared by 1 base and J by 3 bases, with 13 bases between. Germline V gene sequence: CDR1 KGHSH, CDR2 LQKENI. The CDR3 consists of 15 residues. The CDR3 is CASSPRQDTGYEQYF. The DNA for the CDR3 is TGTGCCAGCTCACCACGCCAGGACACCGGCTACGAGCAGTACTTC.

This chain joins TRBV27 and TRBJ2-7, with D possibly matching TRBD1 (5 bases). The CDR3 covers 12 residues. Trimming removed 10 bases from V and 0 bases from J, with 10 bases in between. The germline CDR1 and CDR2 sequences are MNHEY and SMNVEV (reference sequence). The CDR3: CATHDSSYEQYF. In nucleotides, the CDR3 is TGTGCCACCCACGACAGCTCCTACGAGCAGTACTTC.

This sequence joins TRBV19 and TRBJ2-2; D possibly corresponds to TRBD2 (5 bases). CDR3 size: 13 residues. Germline V CDR1 and CDR2: LNHDA, SQIVND (reference sequence). V was trimmed by 6 bases and J by 5 bases, leaving 10 bases between them. CDR3 sequence (DNA): TGTGCCAGTAGCTCAACGGGGACCGGGGAGCTGTTTTTT. This sequence encodes CASSSTGTGELFF. Full variable domain (rest looked up from reference TRBV19 and TRBJ2-2): DGGITQSPKYLFRKEGQNVTLSCEQNLNHDAMYWYRQDPGQGLRLIYYSQIVNDFQKGDIAEGYSVSREKKESFPLTVTSAQKNPTAFYLCASSSTGTGELFFGEGSRLTVL.

V gene TRBV24-1 combines with J gene TRBJ1-2; no clear D. V was clipped by 3 bases and J by 11 bases, with 9 bases between them. The CDR3 loop spans 11 amino acids. Germline CDR1 KGHDR, CDR2 SFDVKD. The CDR3 region is CATSDQVRYTF. Here the CDR3 DNA reads TGTGCCACCAGTGATCAGGTTCGGTACACCTTC.

The sample holds a few counts of this clone. The gene calls are TRBV19 and TRBJ1-1, with no clear D. V was clipped by 5 bases and J by 4 bases, with 17 bases between them. The CDR3 covers 15 residues. Germline V gives CDR1 LNHDA, CDR2 SQIVND (reference sequence). The CDR3 loop reads CASSALAGMGTEAFF. The CDR3 DNA reads TGTGCCAGTAGTGCTCTTGCGGGCATGGGCACTGAAGCTTTCTTT.

The J gene is TRBJ1-1, the V gene TRBV11-2, with D uncertain. Germline CDR1 is SGHAT and CDR2 is FQNNGV. The CDR3 loop spans 12 amino acids. Trimming shortened V by 5 bases and J by 0 bases, and 4 bases separated the two germline ends. CDR3 sequence: CASSQMNTEAFF. CDR3 coding DNA: TGTGCCAGCAGCCAAATGAACACTGAAGCTTTCTTT. Combining the CDR3 with reference TRBV11-2 and TRBJ1-1 gives the whole variable domain EAGVAQSPRYKIIEKRQSVAFWCNPISGHATLYWYQQILGQGPKLLIQFQNNGVVDDSQLPKDRFSAERLKGVDSTLKIQPAKLEDSAVYLCASSQMNTEAFFGQGTRLTVV.

The chain recombines TRBV5-1 with TRBJ1-1; D possibly corresponds to TRBD1 (6 bases). The CDR3 has 16 amino acids. Germline values: CDR1 SGHRS, CDR2 YFSETQ. Trimming left V 1 base short and J 0 bases short, with 13 bases between. The CDR3 DNA is TGCGCCAGCAGCTTGCAATTAGGGGACATGAACACTGAAGCTTTCTTT. Residues: CASSLQLGDMNTEAFF.

V is TRBV7-2 and J is TRBJ2-7; maybe TRBD1 (5 bases). Germline V gene data show CDR1 as SGHTA and CDR2 as FQGNSA. The CDR3 totals 15 residues. Trimming stripped 1 base from V and 2 bases from J, with 12 bases between. The CDR3 loop reads CASSLGRQYTYEQYF. DNA of the CDR3: TGTGCCAGCAGCTTAGGACGACAGTACACCTACGAGCAGTACTTC.

Here the CDR3 reads CASSQDWGAETQYF. In nucleotides, the CDR3 is TGTGCCAGCAGCCAAGATTGGGGAGCAGAGACCCAGTACTTC. The rearrangement uses TRBV4-2 and TRBJ2-5; D perhaps matches TRBD2 (5 bases). The CDR3 runs 14 residues. Germline values: CDR1 LGHNA, CDR2 YNFKEQ. The V gene lost 0 bases and the J gene lost 4 bases, with 9 bases spanning the gap.

The V gene is TRBV30, the J gene TRBJ1-2; D possibly corresponds to TRBD1 (6 bases). The CDR3 length is 13 residues. V lost 3 bases to trimming and J lost 0 bases, with 8 bases between them. From germline, CDR1 is GTSNPN and CDR2 SVGIG (reference sequence). CDR3 region: CAWRGGANYGYTF. The CDR3 nucleotides are TGTGCCTGGAGAGGGGGAGCTAACTATGGCTACACCTTC.

The chain recombines TRBV7-2 with TRBJ1-3, with 7 bases identical to TRBD1. This CDR3 contains 15 residues. The trim removed 5 bases at V and 2 bases at J, leaving 6 bases unmatched. CDR1 and CDR2 (germline): SGHTA, FQGNSA. CDR3 DNA: TGTGCCAGCAGCCCTCGGACAGGAGCTGGAAACACCATATATTTT. Protein sequence: CASSPRTGAGNTIYF.

V is TRBV11-2 and J is TRBJ2-3, with a weak D call TRBD1 (6 bases). Trimming left V 4 bases short and J 2 bases short, with 22 bases between. The V gene's germline CDR1 is SGHAT and CDR2 FQNNGV. This CDR3 is 18 amino acids long. Here the CDR3 reads CASSSPRQPGVSTDTQYF. In DNA form, the CDR3 reads TGTGCCAGCAGCTCGCCCCGGCAGCCAGGGGTTTCCACAGATACGCAGTATTTT.